This TCR beta chain comes out of a study of cytomegalovirus exposure and HLA in healthy donors. Primers: 60 Vbeta forward and 13 Jbeta reverse. This table comes from immunoSEQ multiplex PCR, and its TCRdb copy is limited to in-frame clones, with some not included. The table lists some 190,000 clones, more than 75% of them singletons. The V segment lost 7 bases and the J segment 2 bases; nucleotides outside the gene matches: 4. CDR3 length: 15 amino acids. From germline, CDR1 is MDHEN and CDR2 SYDVKM. The TCR comes from a woman aged 30 to 39 in good health and CMV-seropositive. V gene TRBV28 combines with J gene TRBJ2-6; TRBD2 matches at 8 bases. Sequences were obtained from PBMCs. Here the CDR3 DNA reads TGTGCCAGCAACCGGGGGGGCACTGGGGCCAACGTCCTGACTTTC. It specifies CASNRGGTGANVLTF.